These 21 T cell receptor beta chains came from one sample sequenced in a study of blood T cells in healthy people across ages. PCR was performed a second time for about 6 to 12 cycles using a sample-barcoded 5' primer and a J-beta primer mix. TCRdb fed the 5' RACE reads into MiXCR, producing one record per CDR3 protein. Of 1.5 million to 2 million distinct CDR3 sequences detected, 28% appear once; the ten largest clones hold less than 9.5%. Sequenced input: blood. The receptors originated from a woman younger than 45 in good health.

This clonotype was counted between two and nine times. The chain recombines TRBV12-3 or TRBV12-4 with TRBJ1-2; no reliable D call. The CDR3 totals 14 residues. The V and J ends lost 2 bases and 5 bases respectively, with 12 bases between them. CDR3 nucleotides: TGTGCCAGCAGTTTAACCATCAGTCCGTATGGCTACACCTTC. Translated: CASSLTISPYGYTF.

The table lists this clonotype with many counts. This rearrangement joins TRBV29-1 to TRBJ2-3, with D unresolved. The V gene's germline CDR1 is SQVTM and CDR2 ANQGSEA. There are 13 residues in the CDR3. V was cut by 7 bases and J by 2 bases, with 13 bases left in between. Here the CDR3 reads CSGRGRVTDTQYF. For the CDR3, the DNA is TGCAGCGGACGTGGTAGGGTCACAGATACGCAGTATTTT.

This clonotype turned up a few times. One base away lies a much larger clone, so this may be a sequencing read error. CDR3 sequence reads: CVSSQGRLDGAKNIQYF. The CDR3 coding sequence is TGCGTCAGCAGCCAAGGCCGCCTAGACGGGGCCAAAAACATTCAGTACTTC. The J gene is TRBJ2-4, the V gene TRBV4-1; the D is unclear. This CDR3 is 17 amino acids long. CDR1 is MGHRA, CDR2 YSYEKL, per germline.

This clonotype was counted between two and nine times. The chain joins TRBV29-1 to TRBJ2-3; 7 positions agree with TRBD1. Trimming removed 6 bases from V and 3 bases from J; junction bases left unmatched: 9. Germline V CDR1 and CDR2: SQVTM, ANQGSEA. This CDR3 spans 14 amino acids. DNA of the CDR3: TGCAGCGTCAAAGGGGGCAGGGGAACAGATACGCAGTATTTT. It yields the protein CSVKGGRGTDTQYF.

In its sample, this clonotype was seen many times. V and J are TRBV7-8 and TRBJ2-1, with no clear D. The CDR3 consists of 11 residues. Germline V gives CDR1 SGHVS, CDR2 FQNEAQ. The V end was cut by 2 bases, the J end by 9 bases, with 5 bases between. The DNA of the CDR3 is TGTGCCAGCAGCTTAAAGTCTGAGCAGTTCTTC. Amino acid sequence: CASSLKSEQFF.

CDR3 protein: CASSIPWQEGGYTF. The CDR3 nucleotides read TGTGCCAGTAGTATACCTTGGCAGGAAGGAGGCTACACCTTC. The chain carries TRBV19 and TRBJ1-2; the D is unclear. The CDR3 runs 14 residues. CDR1 LNHDA and CDR2 SQIVND come from the germline V gene (reference sequence). The ends were cut back, 2 bases at V and 8 bases at J, with 15 bases in the middle.

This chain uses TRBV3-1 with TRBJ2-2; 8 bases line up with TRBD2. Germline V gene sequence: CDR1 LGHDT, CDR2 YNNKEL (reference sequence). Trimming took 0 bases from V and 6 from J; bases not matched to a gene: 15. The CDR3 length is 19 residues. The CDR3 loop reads CASSQDLKTSVLFAGELFF. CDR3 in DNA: TGTGCCAGCAGCCAAGATCTTAAGACTAGCGTTCTTTTCGCCGGGGAGCTGTTTTTT. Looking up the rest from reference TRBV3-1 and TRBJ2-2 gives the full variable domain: DTAVSQTPKYLVTQMGNDKSIKCEQNLGHDTMYWYKQDSKKFLKIMFSYNNKELIINETVPNRFSPKSPDKAHLNLHINSLELGDSAVYFCASSQDLKTSVLFAGELFFGEGSRLTVL.

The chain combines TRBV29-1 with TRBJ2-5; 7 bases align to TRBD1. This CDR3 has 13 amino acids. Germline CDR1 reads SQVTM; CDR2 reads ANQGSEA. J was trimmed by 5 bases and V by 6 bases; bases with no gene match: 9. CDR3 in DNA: TGCAGCGTGTTTCGGGACAGTTATGAGACCCAGTACTTC. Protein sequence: CSVFRDSYETQYF. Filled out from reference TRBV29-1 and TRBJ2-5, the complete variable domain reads SAVISQKPSRDICQRGTSLTIQCQVDSQVTMMFWYRQQPGQSLTLIATANQGSEATYESGFVIDKFPISRPNLTFSTLTVSNMSPEDSSIYLCSVFRDSYETQYFGPGTRLLVL.

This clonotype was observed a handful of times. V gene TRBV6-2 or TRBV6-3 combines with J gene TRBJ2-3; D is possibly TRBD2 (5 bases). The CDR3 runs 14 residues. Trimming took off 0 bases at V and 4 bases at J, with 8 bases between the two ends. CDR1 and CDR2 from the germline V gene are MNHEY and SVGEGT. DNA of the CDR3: TGTGCCAGCAGTTACTCTGCGGGTCCAGATACGCAGTATTTT. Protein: CASSYSAGPDTQYF.

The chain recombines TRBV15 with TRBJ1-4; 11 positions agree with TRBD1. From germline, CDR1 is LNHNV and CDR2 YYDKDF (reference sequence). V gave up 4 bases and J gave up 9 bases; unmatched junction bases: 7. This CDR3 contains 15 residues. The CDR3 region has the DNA TGTGCCACCAGCACGCGGACAGGGGGCTTGAAAAAACTGTTTTTT. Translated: CATSTRTGGLKKLFF.

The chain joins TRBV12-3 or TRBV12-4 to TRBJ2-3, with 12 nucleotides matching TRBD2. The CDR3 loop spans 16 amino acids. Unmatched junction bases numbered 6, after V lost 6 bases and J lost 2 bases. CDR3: CASRLRTSGDTDTQYF. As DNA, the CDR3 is TGTGCCAGCAGACTCCGGACTAGCGGGGACACAGATACGCAGTATTTT.

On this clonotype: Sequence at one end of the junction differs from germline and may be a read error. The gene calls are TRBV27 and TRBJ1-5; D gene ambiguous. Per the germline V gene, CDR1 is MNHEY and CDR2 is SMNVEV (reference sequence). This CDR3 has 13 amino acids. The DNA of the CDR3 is TGTACCAGCAGTTTTCGTAGCAATCAGCCCCAGCATTTT. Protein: CTSSFRSNQPQHF.

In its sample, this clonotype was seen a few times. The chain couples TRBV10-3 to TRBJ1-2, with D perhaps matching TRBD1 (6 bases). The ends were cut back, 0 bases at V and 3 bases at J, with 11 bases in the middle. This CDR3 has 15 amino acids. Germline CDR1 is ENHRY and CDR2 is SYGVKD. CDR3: CAISESGGRDYGYTF. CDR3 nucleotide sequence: TGTGCCATCAGTGAGTCGGGGGGGCGCGACTATGGCTACACCTTC.

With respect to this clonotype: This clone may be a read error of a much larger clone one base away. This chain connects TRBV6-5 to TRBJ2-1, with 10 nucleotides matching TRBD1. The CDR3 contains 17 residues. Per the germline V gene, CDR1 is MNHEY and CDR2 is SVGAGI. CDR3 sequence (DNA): TGTGCCAGCAGTTACACTAGTGAAGGACAGGGGGTTGATGAGCAGGTCTTC. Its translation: CASSYTSEGQGVDEQVF.

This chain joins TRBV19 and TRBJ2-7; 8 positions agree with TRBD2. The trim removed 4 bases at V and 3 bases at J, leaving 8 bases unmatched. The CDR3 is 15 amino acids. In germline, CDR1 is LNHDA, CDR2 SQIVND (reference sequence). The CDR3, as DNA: TGTGCCAGTAGTACCCCAACGAGCGGGAGCTACGAGCAGTACTTC. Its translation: CASSTPTSGSYEQYF. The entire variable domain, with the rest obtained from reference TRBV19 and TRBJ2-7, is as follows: DGGITQSPKYLFRKEGQNVTLSCEQNLNHDAMYWYRQDPGQGLRLIYYSQIVNDFQKGDIAEGYSVSREKKESFPLTVTSAQKNPTAFYLCASSTPTSGSYEQYFGPGTRLTVT.

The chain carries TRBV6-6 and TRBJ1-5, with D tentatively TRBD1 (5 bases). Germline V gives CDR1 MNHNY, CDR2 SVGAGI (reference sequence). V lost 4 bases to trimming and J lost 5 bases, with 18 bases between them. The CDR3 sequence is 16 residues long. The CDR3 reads CASSFRPRAGDQPQHF. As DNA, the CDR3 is TGTGCCAGCAGTTTCCGCCCGCGGGCGGGGGATCAGCCCCAGCATTTT.

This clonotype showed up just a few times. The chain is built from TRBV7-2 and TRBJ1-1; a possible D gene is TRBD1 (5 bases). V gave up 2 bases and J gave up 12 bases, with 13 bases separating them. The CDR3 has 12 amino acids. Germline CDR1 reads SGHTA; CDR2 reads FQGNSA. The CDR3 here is CASSLTRQGTFF. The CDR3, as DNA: TGTGCCAGCAGCTTAACCAGGCAGGGCACTTTCTTT.

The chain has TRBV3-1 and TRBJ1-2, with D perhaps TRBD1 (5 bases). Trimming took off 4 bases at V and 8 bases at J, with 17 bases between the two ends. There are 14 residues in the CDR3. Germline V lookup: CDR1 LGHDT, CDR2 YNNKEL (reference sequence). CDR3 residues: CASSRVIGHWGYTF. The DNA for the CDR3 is TGTGCCAGCAGCCGAGTTATTGGACACTGGGGCTACACCTTC.

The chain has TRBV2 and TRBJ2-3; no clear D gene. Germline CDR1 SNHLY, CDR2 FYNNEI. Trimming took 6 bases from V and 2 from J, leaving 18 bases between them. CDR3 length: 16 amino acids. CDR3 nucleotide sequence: TGTGCCAGCAGCTCGGACCTCCTCGGAGTCACAGATACGCAGTATTTT. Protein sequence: CASSSDLLGVTDTQYF.

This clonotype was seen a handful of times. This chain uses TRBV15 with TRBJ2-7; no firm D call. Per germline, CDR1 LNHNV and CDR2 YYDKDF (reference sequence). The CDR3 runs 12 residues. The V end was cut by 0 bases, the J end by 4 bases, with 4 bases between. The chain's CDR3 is CATSRDIYEQYF. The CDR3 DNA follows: TGTGCCACCAGCAGAGATATTTACGAGCAGTACTTC.

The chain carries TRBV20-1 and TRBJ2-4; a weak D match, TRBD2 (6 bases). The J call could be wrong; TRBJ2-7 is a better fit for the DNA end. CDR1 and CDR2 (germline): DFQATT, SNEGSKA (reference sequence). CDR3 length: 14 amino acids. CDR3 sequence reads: CSALRRGEGYEQYF. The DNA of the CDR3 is TGCAGTGCCCTCCGGCGGGGAGAGGGGTACGAGCAGTACTTC.